These T cell receptor beta chains were read from a single sample in a study of blood T cell repertoires in COVID-19. Method: immunoSEQ multiplex PCR; TCRdb's copy keeps in-frame clones and lacks some. The sample shows 650,000 to 800,000 clones, 75% to 90% of them seen only once. Sample: peripheral blood. All receptors derive from a woman aged 18-29 years with acute or convalescent COVID-19. The CDR3 runs from the conserved cysteine through the conserved F or W. The order of the fields is V gene, clone size, D gene, J gene, CDR3 DNA, CDR3 protein. The D gene is left open where the match is weak. The listing skips clone size in some rows; elsewhere it reads once, few, many or a size class.

TRBV6-5	.	.	TRBJ1-1	TGTGCCAGCAGTTACTCGATCCAGGGTACCACTGAAGCTTTCTTT	CASSYSIQGTTEAFF
TRBV5-4	.	.	TRBJ2-3	TGTGCCAGCAGCTTGCGCGGGGTAGGGACAGATACGCAGTATTTT	CASSLRGVGTDTQYF
TRBV29-1	.	TRBD1	TRBJ2-7	TGCAGCGTTGAGAGACAGGGGGCTTACGAGCAGTACTTC	CSVERQGAYEQYF
TRBV7-2	.	TRBD1	TRBJ1-6	TGTGCCAGCAGGACAGGGTTGGGTTCACCCCTCCACTTT	CASRTGLGSPLHF
TRBV7-9	.	.	TRBJ2-1	TGTGCCAGCAGGACTTCGGGGGTCACCGGAAACAATGAGCAGTTCTTC	CASRTSGVTGNNEQFF
TRBV4-2	.	.	TRBJ1-5	TGTGCCAGCAGCCCGGGGGAGGACCAAAATCAGCCCCAGCATTTT	CASSPGEDQNQPQHF
TRBV14	.	.	TRBJ1-1	TGTGCCAGCAGCCAAGATCCCCGGGGGATGAACACTGAAGCTTTCTTT	CASSQDPRGMNTEAFF
TRBV13	.	TRBD2	TRBJ2-7	TGTGCCAGCAGCATGGCCCTAGCGGGGGAGTACTTC	CASSMALAGEYF
TRBV11-2	once	.	TRBJ2-2	TGTGCCAGCAGCTTAGGAGGGGGGGACACCGGGGAGCTGTTTTTT	CASSLGGGDTGELFF
TRBV24-1	.	TRBD1	TRBJ2-2	TGTGCCACCAGTGATTCTCTACAGGGGGCGAGCGGGGAGCTGTTTTTT	CATSDSLQGASGELFF
TRBV27	.	TRBD1	TRBJ1-2	TGTGCCAGCAGTGGGACAGATGGCTACACCTTC	CASSGTDGYTF
TRBV11-2	.	.	TRBJ1-2	TGTGCCAGCAGCACAGAGAGGGTTCTAGGAGGCTACACCTTC	CASSTERVLGGYTF
TRBV9	.	.	TRBJ2-3	TGTGCCAGCAGCGTAAGGGGGGGCCCCAGCACAGATACGCAGTATTTT	CASSVRGGPSTDTQYF
TRBV7-8	.	.	TRBJ2-7	TGTGCCAGCAGCCCAAGTCCAGCGCAAAAACCCCAATACGAGCAGTACTTC	CASSPSPAQKPQYEQYF
TRBV4-1	.	.	TRBJ1-2	TGCGCCAGCAGCCAAGATTTAGCCATCTATGGCTACACCTTC	CASSQDLAIYGYTF
TRBV7-9	once	TRBD2	TRBJ2-2	TGTGCCAGCAGCTTACAACTAGCGGGACCCGGGGAGCTGTTTTTT	CASSLQLAGPGELFF
TRBV7-2	.	TRBD2	TRBJ2-1	TGTGCCAGCAGCTTAGTAGCGGGGGGGAGCGAAGAGCAGTTCTTC	CASSLVAGGSEEQFF
TRBV4-3	.	.	TRBJ1-6	TGCGCCAGCAGCCAAGTGGTCCCGGGTAGGACCTATAATTCACCCCTCCACTTT	CASSQVVPGRTYNSPLHF
TRBV5-8	.	.	TRBJ1-5	TGTGCCAGCAGCTTGGCGAAGCGGTGGGGCAATCAGCCCCAGCATTTT	CASSLAKRWGNQPQHF
TRBV12-5	.	.	TRBJ1-3	TGTGCTAGTGGTTCGGGAGGGATTCGGAACACCATATATTTT	CASGSGGIRNTIYF
TRBV29-1	.	TRBD1	TRBJ1-2	TGCAGCGCCACCGGGACAGGGGTTACTAACTATGGCTACACCTTC	CSATGTGVTNYGYTF
TRBV4-2	.	.	TRBJ2-7	TGTGCCAGCAGCCAAGATGACACTTACCTCTACGAGCAGTACTTC	CASSQDDTYLYEQYF
TRBV24-1	few	TRBD1	TRBJ2-7	TGTGCCACCAGTGATCTTCCGGGACAGGGGACCCACGAGCAGTACTTC	CATSDLPGQGTHEQYF
TRBV30	.	.	TRBJ1-2	TGTGCCTGGAGTCCTGGACATAGGGGATTCTATGGCTACACCTTC	CAWSPGHRGFYGYTF
TRBV5-6	.	.	TRBJ2-1	TGTGCCAGCAGCGCTGCAGGGGATGAGCAGTTCTTC	CASSAAGDEQFF
TRBV24-1	.	.	TRBJ2-3	TGTGCCACCAGTTCCCCAGGGCTCACAGATACGCAGTATTTT	CATSSPGLTDTQYF